Following are 20 T cell receptor beta chains from one sample sequenced in a study of regulatory T cells in long-lasting Graves disease. In building TCR beta libraries, iRepertoire HTBI primers were used together with Arm-PCR of CDR3 regions. TCRdb independently ran MiXCR on the multiplex PCR reads; one entry per CDR3 protein. Here the sample spans a few hundred thousand distinct CDR3 sequences, about 20% being singletons. The time point here: persistent/refractory GD, antithyroid drugs over 5 years with positive TRAb. Construction of the TCR library relied on RNA isolated from PBMCs. Material: peripheral blood mononuclear cells (PBMCs), obtained when the disease was refractory, from a patient treated with antithyroid drugs. Receptors were obtained from a female donor with Graves disease.

The chain couples TRBV6-1 to TRBJ2-2; D not resolved. Germline loops: CDR1 MNHNS, CDR2 SASEGT. This CDR3 is 14 amino acids long. V lost 4 bases and J 0 bases, leaving 6 bases between the germline ends. This CDR3 reads CASSVNANTGELFF. CDR3 in DNA: TGTGCCAGCAGTGTCAACGCGAACACCGGGGAGCTGTTTTTT.

Regarding this clonotype: This sequence may be a read error, since a much larger clone differs from it by one base. The chain employs TRBV12-3 or TRBV12-4 and TRBJ1-5; D is unresolved. The CDR3 has 16 residues. V dropped 4 bases and J dropped 0 bases, with 13 bases sitting between them. For the CDR3, the DNA is TGTGCCAGCAGTTCAAGGTTGGCGGATAGCAATCAGCCCCAGCATTTT. The encoded protein is CASSSRLADSNQPQHF.

This clonotype has at least ten counts. CDR3: CASSSQGWDEQYF. The CDR3 DNA follows: TGTGCCAGCAGCTCGCAGGGTTGGGACGAGCAGTACTTC. This chain links TRBV7-9 with TRBJ2-7, with D perhaps matching TRBD1 (5 bases). Trimming stripped 4 bases from V and 5 bases from J, with 12 bases between. The CDR3 totals 13 residues. The germline V gene encodes CDR1 SEHNR and CDR2 FQNEAQ (reference sequence). The entire variable domain, with the rest obtained from reference TRBV7-9 and TRBJ2-7, is as follows: DTGVSQNPRHKITKRGQNVTFRCDPISEHNRLYWYRQTLGQGPEFLTYFQNEAQLEKSRLLSDRFSAERPKGSFSTLEIQRTEQGDSAMYLCASSSQGWDEQYFGPGTRLTVT.

As concerns this clonotype: Relative to the germline gene, one junction end is altered; a read error may explain this. The CDR3 sequence is CASSQKRTGDHYGYAF. The CDR3, as DNA: TGTGCCAGCAGCCAGAAGAGGACAGGGGACCACTACGGCTACGCCTTC. The chain has TRBV7-2 and TRBJ1-2, with 9 bases lining up with TRBD1. Germline CDR1 is SGHTA and CDR2 is FQGNSA. The length of the CDR3 is 16 residues.

J is TRBJ1-1 and V is TRBV19, with 7 bases that match TRBD1. The CDR3 covers 15 residues. Germline V gene data show CDR1 as LNHDA and CDR2 as SQIVND (reference sequence). Trimming at V came to 1 base and at J to 5 bases, leaving 7 bases not matched to a gene. The CDR3 bases are TGTGCCAGTAGTATAGTAGGGGGCTCGAAGACTGAAGCTTTCTTT. It translates to CASSIVGGSKTEAFF.

V gene TRBV4-1 combines with J gene TRBJ1-2, with a possible D match to TRBD1 (5 bases). CDR1 is MGHRA, CDR2 YSYEKL, per germline. V shed 4 bases and J shed 4 bases, with 13 bases lying between them. The length of the CDR3 is 14 residues. The CDR3 region is CASSRRARGYGYTF. CDR3 in DNA: TGCGCCAGCAGCCGAAGAGCTAGGGGCTATGGCTACACCTTC.

This clonotype was observed many times. The gene calls are TRBV6-4 and TRBJ2-5, with unresolved D. This CDR3 is 15 amino acids long. CDR1 is MRHNA, CDR2 SNTAGT, per germline. Between the trimmed V and J ends, which lost 5 bases and 1 base, there was a span of 14 bases. CDR3 nucleotide sequence: TGTGCCAGCAGTCCTGGGAATACGGGCCAAGAGACCCAGTACTTC. This codes for CASSPGNTGQETQYF.

This clonotype was counted at least ten times. V is TRBV28 and J is TRBJ1-5; 8 nucleotides match TRBD1. Per the germline V gene, CDR1 is MDHEN and CDR2 is SYDVKM. This CDR3 contains 18 residues. Trimming cost V 6 bases and J 0 bases; bases outside gene matches: 13. CDR3 DNA sequence: TGTGCCAGCAGCCCGACAGGGGCAAAAACAAATAGCAATCAGCCCCAGCATTTT. Protein: CASSPTGAKTNSNQPQHF.

Note on this clonotype: This clone may be a read error of a much larger clone one base away. V is TRBV2 and J is TRBJ2-5, with 7 bases aligning to TRBD2. The CDR3 has 14 amino acids. V gave up 6 bases and J gave up 7 bases; unmatched junction bases: 11. Germline V gene data show CDR1 as SNHLY and CDR2 as FYNNEI. The CDR3 DNA sequence: TGTGCCAGCAGATGGGCCCGGGAGGAGGGGACCCAGTACTTC. Encoded protein: CASRWAREEGTQYF.

This clonotype was counted many times. The chain recombines TRBV7-2 with TRBJ2-4, with D perhaps matching TRBD1 (6 bases). The CDR3 extends over 18 amino acids. V gave up 2 bases and J gave up 7 bases, with 24 bases separating them. Germline lookup yields CDR1 SGHTA and CDR2 FQGNSA. The CDR3: CASSLNRPTDSFRNIQYF. Here the CDR3 DNA reads TGTGCCAGCAGCTTAAACCGACCTACGGACAGTTTTAGGAACATTCAGTACTTC.

As concerns this clonotype: A much larger clone lies one base from this, so it may be a read error. This chain uses TRBV7-3 with TRBJ1-1; no definite D call. V lost 2 bases and J lost 1, with 11 bases in between. CDR1 is SGHTA, CDR2 FQGTGA, per germline. The CDR3 loop spans 15 amino acids. The CDR3 bases are TGTGCCAGCAGCTTAGGGCGGGCGGAGAACACTGAAGCTTTCTTT. This sequence encodes CASSLGRAENTEAFF.

This clonotype was observed at least ten times. The gene calls are TRBV28 and TRBJ1-2, with 11 bases that match TRBD1. The CDR3 consists of 14 residues. After removal of 5 bases from V and 8 bases from J, the junction contained 7 bases not matched to a gene. Germline values: CDR1 MDHEN, CDR2 SYDVKM. This CDR3 reads CASSLHRTGGGYTF. The CDR3 bases are TGTGCCAGCAGTCTCCACCGGACAGGGGGCGGCTACACCTTC.

This clonotype was detected a few times. This rearrangement joins TRBV19 to TRBJ2-7; the D gene could be TRBD1 or TRBD2 (5 bases each). The CDR3 spans 14 residues. V was cut by 1 base and J by 5 bases, with 12 bases left in between. Per the germline V gene, CDR1 is LNHDA and CDR2 is SQIVND (reference sequence). The CDR3 nucleotides read TGTGCCAGTAGTATAGGGTTTTTGGGGGACGAGCAGTACTTC. Translated, it gives CASSIGFLGDEQYF.

The rearrangement joins TRBV5-6 to TRBJ2-7; TRBD2 aligns across 8 bases. Germline V gene sequence: CDR1 SGHDT, CDR2 YYEEEE. There are 16 residues in the CDR3. After removal of 3 bases from V and 0 bases from J, the junction contained 8 bases not matched to a gene. CDR3 sequence: CASSWRLAGSSYEQYF. CDR3 DNA sequence: TGTGCCAGCAGCTGGAGGCTAGCGGGTAGCTCCTACGAGCAGTACTTC.

A word on this clonotype: At one end the junction does not follow the germline gene, possibly because of a read error. The J gene is TRBJ2-3, the V gene TRBV2, with D possibly being TRBD2 (7 bases). Germline V gene data show CDR1 as SNHLY and CDR2 as FYNNEI. The CDR3 is made up of 13 amino acids. The CDR3 is CVSRGGGSDTQYF. In DNA, the CDR3 is TGTGTCAGCAGGGGCGGGGGCTCAGATACGCAGTATTTT.

The chain links TRBV5-1 to TRBJ2-4; D gene uncertain. Trimming removed 0 bases at V and 0 bases at J, with 10 bases between. Per germline, CDR1 SGHRS and CDR2 YFSETQ. This CDR3 spans 16 amino acids. CDR3 coding DNA: TGCGCCAGCAGCTTGGAGGCAAATCTAGCCAAAAACATTCAGTACTTC. Translating it yields CASSLEANLAKNIQYF.

Points on this clonotype: This may be a read error, as it is one base from a much larger clone. This chain joins TRBV6-2 or TRBV6-3 and TRBJ2-2; 8 bases match TRBD1. The germline gives CDR1 MNHEY, CDR2 SVGEGT. The CDR3 loop spans 14 amino acids. In DNA form, the CDR3 reads TGTGCCAGCTTCACGTGGCAGGGGGCCGGGGAGCCGTTTTTT. It encodes CASFTWQGAGEPFF.

This clonotype has just a few counts. The gene calls are TRBV4-3 and TRBJ1-5; D is uncertain. Germline V gene data show CDR1 as LGHNA and CDR2 as YSLEER. CDR3 length: 14 amino acids. Trimming removed 4 bases from V and 3 bases from J, with 10 bases in between. The CDR3 here is CASSRGSDNQPQHF. The CDR3 DNA follows: TGCGCCAGCAGCCGAGGGTCGGACAATCAGCCCCAGCATTTT.

This clonotype was counted many times. The chain recombines TRBV20-1 with TRBJ1-1; D unresolved. Germline V gene data show CDR1 as DFQATT and CDR2 as SNEGSKA (reference sequence). V shed 4 bases and J shed 4 bases, with 10 bases lying between them. This CDR3 has 12 residues. This CDR3 is CSATGAGTEAFF. Written as DNA, the CDR3 is TGCAGTGCTACGGGCGCAGGCACTGAAGCTTTCTTT.

This clonotype was seen a handful of times. V and J are TRBV6-1 and TRBJ1-6, with D hard to call. V was trimmed by 6 bases and J by 12 bases, leaving 27 bases between them. CDR3 length equals 17 residues. Germline CDR1 MNHNS, CDR2 SASEGT. CDR3 bases: TGTGCCAGCAGCCAAAAGGGAATGGGCCGGCCTGCTAGACCCCTCCACTTT. Translated: CASSQKGMGRPARPLHF.